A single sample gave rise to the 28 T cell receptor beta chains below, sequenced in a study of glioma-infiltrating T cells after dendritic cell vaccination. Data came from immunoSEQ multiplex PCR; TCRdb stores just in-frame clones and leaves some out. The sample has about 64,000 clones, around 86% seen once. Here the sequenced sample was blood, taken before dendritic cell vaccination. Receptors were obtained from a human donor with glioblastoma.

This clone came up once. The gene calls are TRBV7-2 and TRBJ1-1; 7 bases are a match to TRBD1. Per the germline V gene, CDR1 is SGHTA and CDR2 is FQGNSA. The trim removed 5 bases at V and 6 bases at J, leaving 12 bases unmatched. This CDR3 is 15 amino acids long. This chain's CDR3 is CASSARQGSNAEAFF. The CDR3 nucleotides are TGTGCCAGCAGCGCCAGACAGGGCTCAAACGCTGAAGCTTTCTTT.

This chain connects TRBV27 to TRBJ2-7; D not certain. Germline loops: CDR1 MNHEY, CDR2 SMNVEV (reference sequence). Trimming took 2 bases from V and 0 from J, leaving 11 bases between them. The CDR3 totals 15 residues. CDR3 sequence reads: CASSLLLHPSYEQYF. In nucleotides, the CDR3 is TGTGCCAGCAGTTTACTTTTACACCCCTCCTACGAGCAGTACTTC.

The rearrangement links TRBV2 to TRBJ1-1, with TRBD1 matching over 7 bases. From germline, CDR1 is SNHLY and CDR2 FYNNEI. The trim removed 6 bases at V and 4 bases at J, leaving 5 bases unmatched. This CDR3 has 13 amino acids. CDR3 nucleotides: TGTGCCAGCAGGGGTTACAGGGGCACTGAAGCTTTCTTT. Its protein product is CASRGYRGTEAFF.

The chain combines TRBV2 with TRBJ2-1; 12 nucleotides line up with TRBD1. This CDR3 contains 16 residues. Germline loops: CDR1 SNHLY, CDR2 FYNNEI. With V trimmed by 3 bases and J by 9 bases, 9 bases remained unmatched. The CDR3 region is CASSEQGQGAVSEQFF. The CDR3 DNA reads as TGTGCCAGCAGTGAGCAGGGACAGGGGGCGGTCAGTGAGCAGTTCTTC.

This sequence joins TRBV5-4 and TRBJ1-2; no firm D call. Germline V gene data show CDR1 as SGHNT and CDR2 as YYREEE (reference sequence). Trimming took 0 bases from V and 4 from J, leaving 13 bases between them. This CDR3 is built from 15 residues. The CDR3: CASSLGSPAGYGYTF. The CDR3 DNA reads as TGTGCCAGCAGCTTGGGGAGCCCCGCTGGCTATGGCTACACCTTC.

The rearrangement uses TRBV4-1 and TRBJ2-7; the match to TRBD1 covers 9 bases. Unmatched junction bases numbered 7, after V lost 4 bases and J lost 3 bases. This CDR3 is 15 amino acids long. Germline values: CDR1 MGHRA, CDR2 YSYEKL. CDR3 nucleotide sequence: TGCGCCAGCAGCCGCCCGGGACAGGGTTTCTACGAGCAGTACTTC. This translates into CASSRPGQGFYEQYF.

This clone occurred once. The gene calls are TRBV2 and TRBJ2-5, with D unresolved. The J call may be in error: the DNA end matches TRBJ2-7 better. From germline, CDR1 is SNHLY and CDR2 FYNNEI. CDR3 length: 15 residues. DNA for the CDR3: TGTGCCAGCACCTTACGACTTTTGGAGATCCACGAGCAGTACTTC. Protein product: CASTLRLLEIHEQYF.

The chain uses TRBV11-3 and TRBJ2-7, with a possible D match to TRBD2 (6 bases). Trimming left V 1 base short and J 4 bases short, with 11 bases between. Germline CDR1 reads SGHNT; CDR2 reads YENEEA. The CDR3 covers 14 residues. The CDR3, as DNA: TGTGCCAGCAGCTTAGGGACGGAGGGGTACGAGCAGTACTTC. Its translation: CASSLGTEGYEQYF. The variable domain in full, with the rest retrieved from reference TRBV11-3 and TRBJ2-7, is EAGVVQSPRYKIIEKKQPVAFWCNPISGHNTLYWYLQNLGQGPELLIRYENEEAVDDSQLPKDRFSAERLKGVDSTLKIQPAELGDSAVYLCASSLGTEGYEQYFGPGTRLTVT.

The CDR3 spells CASSLAQRTGSADVLTF. The CDR3 bases are TGTGCCAGCAGCTTAGCGCAACGGACAGGTTCAGCGGACGTCCTGACTTTC. The chain links TRBV7-9 to TRBJ2-6, with 7 bases aligning to TRBD1. The CDR3 spans 17 residues. V was pared by 0 bases and J by 11 bases, with 13 bases of the junction left unmatched. Per germline, CDR1 SEHNR and CDR2 FQNEAQ (reference sequence).

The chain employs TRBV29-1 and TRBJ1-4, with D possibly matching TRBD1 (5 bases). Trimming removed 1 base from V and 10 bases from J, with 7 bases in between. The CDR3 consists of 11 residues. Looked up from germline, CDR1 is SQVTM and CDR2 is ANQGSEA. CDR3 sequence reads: CSVEGGGKLFF. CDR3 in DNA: TGCAGCGTTGAAGGGGGGGGAAAACTGTTTTTT.

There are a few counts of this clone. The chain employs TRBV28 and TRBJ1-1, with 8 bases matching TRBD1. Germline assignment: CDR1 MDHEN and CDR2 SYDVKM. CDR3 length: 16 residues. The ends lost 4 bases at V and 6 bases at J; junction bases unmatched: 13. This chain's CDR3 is CASSSALQGESSEAFF. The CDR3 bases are TGTGCCAGCAGTTCCGCCCTACAGGGGGAATCGTCTGAAGCTTTCTTT.

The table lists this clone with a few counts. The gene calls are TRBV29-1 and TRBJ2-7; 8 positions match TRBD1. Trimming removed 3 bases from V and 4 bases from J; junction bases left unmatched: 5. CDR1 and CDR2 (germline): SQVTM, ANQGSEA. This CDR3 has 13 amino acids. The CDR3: CSVEEDRAYEQYF. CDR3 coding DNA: TGCAGCGTTGAGGAGGACAGGGCGTACGAGCAGTACTTC.

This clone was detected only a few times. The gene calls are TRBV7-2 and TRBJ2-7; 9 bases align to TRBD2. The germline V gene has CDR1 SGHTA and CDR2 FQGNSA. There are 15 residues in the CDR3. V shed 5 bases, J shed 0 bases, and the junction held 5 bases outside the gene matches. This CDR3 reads CASSLSGGSSYEQYF. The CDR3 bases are TGTGCCAGCAGCCTCAGCGGGGGGAGCTCCTACGAGCAGTACTTC.

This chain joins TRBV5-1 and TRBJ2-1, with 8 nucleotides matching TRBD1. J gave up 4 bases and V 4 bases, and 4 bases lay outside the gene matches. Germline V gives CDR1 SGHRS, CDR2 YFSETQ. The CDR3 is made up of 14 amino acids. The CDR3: CASSPTGDYNEQFF. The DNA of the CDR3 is TGCGCCAGCAGCCCGACAGGGGATTACAATGAGCAGTTCTTC. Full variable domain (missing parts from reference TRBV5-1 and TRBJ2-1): KAGVTQTPRYLIKTRGQQVTLSCSPISGHRSVSWYQQTPGQGLQFLFEYFSETQRNKGNFPGRFSGRQFSNSRSEMNVSTLELGDSALYLCASSPTGDYNEQFFGPGTRLTVL.

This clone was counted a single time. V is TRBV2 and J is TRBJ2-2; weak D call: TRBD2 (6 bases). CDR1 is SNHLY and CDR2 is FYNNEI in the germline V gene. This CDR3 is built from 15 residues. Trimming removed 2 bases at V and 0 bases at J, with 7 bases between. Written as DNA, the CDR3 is TGTGCCAGCAGTGAAAGGAGGGCGAACACCGGGGAGCTGTTTTTT. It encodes CASSERRANTGELFF. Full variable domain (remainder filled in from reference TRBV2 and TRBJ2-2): EPEVTQTPSHQVTQMGQEVILRCVPISNHLYFYWYRQILGQKVEFLVSFYNNEISEKSEIFDDQFSVERPDGSNFTLKIRSTKLEDSAMYFCASSERRANTGELFFGEGSRLTVL.

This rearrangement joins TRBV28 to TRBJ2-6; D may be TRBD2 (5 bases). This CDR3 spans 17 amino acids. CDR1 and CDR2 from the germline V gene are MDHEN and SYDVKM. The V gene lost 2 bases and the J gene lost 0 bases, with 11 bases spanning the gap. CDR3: CASSLGRGISGANVLTF. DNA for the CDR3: TGTGCCAGCAGTTTAGGACGAGGGATCTCTGGGGCCAACGTCCTGACTTTC.

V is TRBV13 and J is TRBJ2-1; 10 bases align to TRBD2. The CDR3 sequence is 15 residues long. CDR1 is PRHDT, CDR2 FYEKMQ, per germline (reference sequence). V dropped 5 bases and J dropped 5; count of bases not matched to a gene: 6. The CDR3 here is CASSNSGGLNNEQFF. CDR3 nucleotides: TGTGCCAGCAGCAATAGCGGGGGGCTCAACAATGAGCAGTTCTTC.

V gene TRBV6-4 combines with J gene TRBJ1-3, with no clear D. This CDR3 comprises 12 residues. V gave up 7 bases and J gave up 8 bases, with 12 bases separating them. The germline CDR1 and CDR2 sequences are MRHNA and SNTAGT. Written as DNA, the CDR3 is TGTGCCAGCAATGAGGAGTACGACACCATATATTTT. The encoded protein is CASNEEYDTIYF.

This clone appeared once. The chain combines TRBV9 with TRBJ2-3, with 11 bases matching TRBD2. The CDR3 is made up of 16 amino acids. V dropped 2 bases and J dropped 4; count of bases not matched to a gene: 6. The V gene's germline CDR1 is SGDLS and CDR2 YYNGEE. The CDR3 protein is CASSVSGGAWADTQYF. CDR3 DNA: TGTGCCAGCAGCGTTAGCGGGGGGGCCTGGGCAGATACGCAGTATTTT.

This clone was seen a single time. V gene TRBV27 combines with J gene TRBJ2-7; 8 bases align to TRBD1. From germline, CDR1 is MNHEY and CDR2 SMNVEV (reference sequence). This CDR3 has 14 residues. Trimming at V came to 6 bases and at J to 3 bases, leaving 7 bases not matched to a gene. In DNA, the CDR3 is TGTGCCAGCAGCCCCCGGGACAGGCACTACGAGCAGTACTTC. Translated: CASSPRDRHYEQYF.

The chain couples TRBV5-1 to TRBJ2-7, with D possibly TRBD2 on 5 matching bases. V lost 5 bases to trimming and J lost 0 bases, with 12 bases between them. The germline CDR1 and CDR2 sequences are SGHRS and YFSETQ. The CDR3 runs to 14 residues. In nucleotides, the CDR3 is TGCGCCAGCAGGCCCGGGGAGAGCTCCTACGAGCAGTACTTC. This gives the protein CASRPGESSYEQYF.

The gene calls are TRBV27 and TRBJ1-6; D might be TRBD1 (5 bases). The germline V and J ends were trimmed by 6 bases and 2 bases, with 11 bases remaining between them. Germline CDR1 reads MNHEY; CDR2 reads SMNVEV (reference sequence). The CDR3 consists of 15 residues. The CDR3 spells CASRFPGPYNSPLHF. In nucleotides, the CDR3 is TGTGCCAGCAGATTCCCAGGGCCCTATAATTCACCCCTCCACTTT.

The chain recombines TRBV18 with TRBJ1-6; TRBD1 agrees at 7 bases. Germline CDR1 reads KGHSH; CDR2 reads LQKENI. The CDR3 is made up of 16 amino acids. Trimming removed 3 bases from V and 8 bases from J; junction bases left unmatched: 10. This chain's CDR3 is CASSPSSGTEYSPLHF. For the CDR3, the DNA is TGTGCCAGCTCACCGTCTTCCGGGACAGAGTATTCACCCCTCCACTTT.

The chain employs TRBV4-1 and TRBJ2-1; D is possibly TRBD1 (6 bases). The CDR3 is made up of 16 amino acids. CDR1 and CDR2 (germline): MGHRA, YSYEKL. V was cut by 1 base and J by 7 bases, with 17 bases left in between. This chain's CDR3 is CASSQALTGGLNEQFF. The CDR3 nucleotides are TGCGCCAGCAGCCAAGCCCTGACAGGTGGATTGAATGAGCAGTTCTTC.

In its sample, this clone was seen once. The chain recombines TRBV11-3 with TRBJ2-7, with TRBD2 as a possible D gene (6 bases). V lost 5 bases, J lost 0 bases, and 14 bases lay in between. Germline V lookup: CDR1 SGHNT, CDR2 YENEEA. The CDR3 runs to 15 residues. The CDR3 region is CASSHGNSGSYEQYF. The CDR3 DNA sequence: TGTGCCAGCAGCCACGGGAATAGCGGCTCCTACGAGCAGTACTTC. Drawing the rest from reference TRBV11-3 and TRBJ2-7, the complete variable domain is EAGVVQSPRYKIIEKKQPVAFWCNPISGHNTLYWYLQNLGQGPELLIRYENEEAVDDSQLPKDRFSAERLKGVDSTLKIQPAELGDSAVYLCASSHGNSGSYEQYFGPGTRLTVT.

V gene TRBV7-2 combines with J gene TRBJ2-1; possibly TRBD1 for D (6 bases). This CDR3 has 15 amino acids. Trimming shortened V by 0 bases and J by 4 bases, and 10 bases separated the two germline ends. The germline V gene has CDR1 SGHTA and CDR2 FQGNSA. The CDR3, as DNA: TGTGCCAGCAGCTTAGCCCCGGACAGATACAATGAGCAGTTCTTC. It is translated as CASSLAPDRYNEQFF.

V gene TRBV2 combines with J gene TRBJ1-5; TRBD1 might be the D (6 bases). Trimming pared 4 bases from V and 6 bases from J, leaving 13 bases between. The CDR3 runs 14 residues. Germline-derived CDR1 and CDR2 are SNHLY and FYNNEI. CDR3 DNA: TGTGCCAGCAGTGTCCAGCGGGGGGCTCAGCCCCAGCATTTT. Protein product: CASSVQRGAQPQHF.

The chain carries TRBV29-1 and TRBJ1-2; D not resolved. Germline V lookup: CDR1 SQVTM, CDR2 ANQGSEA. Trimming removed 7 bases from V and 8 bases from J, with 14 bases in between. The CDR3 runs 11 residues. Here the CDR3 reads CSAEEVVGYTF. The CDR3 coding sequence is TGCAGCGCCGAGGAGGTGGTCGGCTACACCTTC.